This passage covers 13 T cell receptor beta chains from one sample sequenced in a study of vaccination and CD4 T cells after COVID-19. Treatment of the sample: approximately 9-day PBMC culture with coronavirus spike peptide pools or control peptides (ViraFEST assay). With the Oncomine TCR Beta short-read assay, DNA from cultured CD4+ T cells was sequenced. From the PCR reads, TCRdb called clonotypes with MiXCR, one entry per CDR3 protein. The table includes 15,000 to 20,000 distinct CDR3 sequences, roughly 50% detected once. These receptors have no identified antigens. The specimen sequenced was CD4+ T cells from blood, cultured in vitro. All receptors derive from a human donor who had recovered from COVID-19.

The J gene is TRBJ1-2, the V gene TRBV20-1, with 8 bases identical to TRBD1. The V and J ends lost 7 bases and 2 bases, in that order; junction bases with no gene match: 6. Per germline, CDR1 DFQATT and CDR2 SNEGSKA (reference sequence). CDR3 size: 13 residues. The CDR3 spells CSGGQGANYGYTF. The CDR3 DNA is TGCAGTGGAGGACAGGGAGCAAACTATGGCTACACCTTC.

This rearrangement joins TRBV30 to TRBJ1-1; D is uncertain. The CDR3 is 13 amino acids. Deletions cut 1 base from V and 1 base from J, with 7 bases between. The germline CDR1 and CDR2 sequences are GTSNPN and SVGIG (reference sequence). The CDR3: CAWSGQANTEAFF. DNA of the CDR3: TGTGCCTGGAGTGGGCAGGCGAACACTGAAGCTTTCTTT.

The chain combines TRBV19 with TRBJ1-2; the match to TRBD1 covers 10 bases. Germline V CDR1 and CDR2: LNHDA, SQIVND (reference sequence). This CDR3 has 15 residues. Trimming removed 4 bases from V and 6 bases from J; junction bases left unmatched: 8. The CDR3 DNA reads TGTGCCAGTAGTAAGCCCTCCGGGACAGGGGATGGCTACACCTTC. Translation: CASSKPSGTGDGYTF.

In the case of this clonotype: One end of the junction fails to match germline, which may point to a read error. V gene TRBV7-9 combines with J gene TRBJ1-3; D not resolved. This CDR3 spans 13 amino acids. Germline V gene sequence: CDR1 SEHNR, CDR2 FQNEAQ (reference sequence). CDR3 nucleotide sequence: TGTGCCAACAGCTTCGGGGAGGGAAACACCATATATTTT. It specifies CANSFGEGNTIYF.

This clonotype occurred a few times. The chain combines TRBV27 with TRBJ1-1; 10 bases map to TRBD1. The CDR3 covers 13 residues. CDR1 MNHEY and CDR2 SMNVEV come from the germline V gene (reference sequence). Trimming at V came to 6 bases and at J to 7 bases, leaving 5 bases not matched to a gene. Here the CDR3 reads CASRYDRGREAFF. CDR3 coding DNA: TGTGCCAGCAGATACGACAGGGGGCGTGAAGCTTTCTTT.

This chain uses TRBV29-1 with TRBJ2-7; D remains ambiguous. Germline V gene data show CDR1 as SQVTM and CDR2 as ANQGSEA. V was cut by 0 bases and J by 1 base, with 16 bases left in between. The CDR3 consists of 16 residues. CDR3 DNA: TGCAGCGTTGAAGACTCACAAGGGCCCTTTTCCTACGAGCAGTACTTC. This encodes CSVEDSQGPFSYEQYF.

The CDR3 DNA is TGTGCCAGCAGTTACCCCCAGGGGGCGATGGGCAATCAGCCCCAGCATTTT. Translated, it gives CASSYPQGAMGNQPQHF. This chain links TRBV6-5 with TRBJ1-5; 8 bases are shared with TRBD1. J was trimmed by 2 bases and V by 2 bases; bases with no gene match: 8. This CDR3 has 17 amino acids. CDR1 is MNHEY, CDR2 SVGAGI, per germline.

This clonotype came up a few times. The rearrangement links TRBV20-1 to TRBJ1-1; tentative D call: TRBD1 (6 bases). CDR1 and CDR2 (germline): DFQATT, SNEGSKA (reference sequence). V was clipped by 6 bases and J by 1 base, with 9 bases between them. The length of the CDR3 is 12 residues. CDR3 DNA: TGCAGTGCCCTAGGGGGGAACACTGAAGCTTTCTTT. Translation gives CSALGGNTEAFF.

The genes are TRBV19 and TRBJ1-2; a weak D match, TRBD1 (5 bases). The CDR3 extends over 14 amino acids. Germline values: CDR1 LNHDA, CDR2 SQIVND (reference sequence). V dropped 9 bases and J dropped 3 bases, with 17 bases sitting between them. The CDR3 sequence: CASSLGGRDYGYTF. The CDR3 DNA sequence: TGTGCCAGCTCACTGGGGGGGAGGGACTATGGCTACACCTTC.

The genes are TRBV18 and TRBJ1-2, with a possible D match to TRBD1 (5 bases). Per the germline V gene, CDR1 is KGHSH and CDR2 is LQKENI. This CDR3 has 14 amino acids. Trimming shortened V by 3 bases and J by 3 bases, and 11 bases separated the two germline ends. The CDR3 reads CASSPRDGDYGYTF. The CDR3 nucleotides read TGTGCCAGCTCACCCCGGGACGGTGACTATGGCTACACCTTC.

The chain couples TRBV15 to TRBJ1-4; D ambiguous. V was pared by 1 base and J by 0 bases, with 9 bases between. CDR3 length: 16 amino acids. In germline, CDR1 is LNHNV, CDR2 YYDKDF (reference sequence). The CDR3 DNA is TGTGCCACCAGCAGAGGAAGAGGAGCAACTAATGAAAAACTGTTTTTT. This codes for CATSRGRGATNEKLFF. Full variable domain (missing parts from reference TRBV15 and TRBJ1-4): DAMVIQNPRYQVTQFGKPVTLSCSQTLNHNVMYWYQQKSSQAPKLLFHYYDKDFNNEADTPDNFQSRRPNTSFCFLDIRSPGLGDTAMYLCATSRGRGATNEKLFFGSGTQLSVL.

V usage is TRBV2 and J usage is TRBJ2-3; possibly TRBD1 for D (6 bases). The CDR3 sequence is 14 residues long. The V end lost 5 bases, the J end lost 0 bases, and 9 bases lay between the germline ends. In germline, CDR1 is SNHLY, CDR2 FYNNEI. CDR3 bases: TGTGCCAGCAGTAACAGGGCTAGCACAGATACGCAGTATTTT. Its protein product is CASSNRASTDTQYF.

The chain couples TRBV7-9 to TRBJ1-1; D call uncertain. The CDR3 totals 15 residues. Germline CDR1 is SEHNR and CDR2 is FQNEAQ (reference sequence). The ends were cut back, 5 bases at V and 2 bases at J, with 15 bases in the middle. CDR3 bases: TGTGCCAGCAGCCTAACAAGTCTGGAAAACACTGAAGCTTTCTTT. This gives the protein CASSLTSLENTEAFF.